The entry that follows covers one T cell receptor (beta chain) sequence. This record belongs to a study of shared clonotypes between healthy human individuals. Study background: Ranging from 18 to 49 in age, donors were a couple of women and a few men.

Germline loops: CDR1 SGDLS, CDR2 YYNGEE. The germline V and J ends were trimmed by 2 bases and 2 bases, with 11 bases remaining between them. CDR3 length: 15 residues. The method was immunoSEQ multiplex PCR; TCRdb's version includes in-frame clones alone and lacks a portion of them. The sample includes millions of clones, about 93% seen only once; the top ten take over 1.5%. CD45RO negativity and positive selection for CCR7 defined naive CD8 cells, a population that excluded terminally differentiated effector memory CD45RA+ cells. Sequenced sample: naive CD8+ T cells from PBMCs. The chain is built from TRBV9 and TRBJ1-3, with no clear D. The sequence was obtained from a man aged 18 to 30 in good health. Some clones in this sample may be carry-over from other donors' samples. The CDR3 loop reads CASSVGVAPGNTIYF. The CDR3 DNA reads TGTGCCAGCAGCGTTGGGGTTGCCCCTGGAAACACCATATATTTT.